A selection of T cell receptor beta chains follows, all from one sample in a study of OX40 agonist ivuxolimab in advanced cancers. Produced via immunoSEQ multiplex PCR; TCRdb's table is partial and in-frame only. Of more than 40,000 clones listed, approximately 71% are singletons. The sequences come from CD4+ or CD8+ T cells sorted from blood, collected in a trial of the OX40 agonist ivuxolimab. The receptors derive from an adult with an advanced solid tumor such as melanoma, head and neck, liver or kidney cancer. Both conserved end residues are part of each CDR3. The D gene is left open where the match is weak. Clone sizes are given selectively: once, few, many, or a class where the clone is expanded.

D	V	J	size	DNA	CDR3
.	TRBV9	TRBJ2-2	.	TGTGCCAGCAGCGTAGCTCCCGGGGACACCGGGGAGCTGTTTTTT	CASSVAPGDTGELFF
.	TRBV30	TRBJ1-5	many	TGTGCCTGGAGTGTCAAAAGGGATGATCAGCCCCAGCATTTT	CAWSVKRDDQPQHF
TRBD1	TRBV15	TRBJ1-4	few	TGTGCCACCAGCCGCGACAGGGGAGCTGAAAAACTGTTTTTT	CATSRDRGAEKLFF
TRBD2	TRBV11-2	TRBJ2-1	.	TGTGCCAGCAGCCCGAGCGCGGCTAGCGGGAGTAATGAGCAGTTCTTC	CASSPSAASGSNEQFF
TRBD2	TRBV12-5	TRBJ2-1	.	TGTGCTAGTGGTTTGCTAAAACGAGGACTAGCGGGAGATACTGAGCAGTTCTTC	CASGLLKRGLAGDTEQFF
TRBD2	TRBV5-1	TRBJ2-5	.	TGCGCCAGCAGCTTGGGCGTGACTAGCGGACGAGAGACCCAGTACTTC	CASSLGVTSGRETQYF
.	TRBV4-1	TRBJ1-2	.	TGCGCCAGCAGCCAAGAGGAAGGCCCCAAAGTGGGAGGCTACACCTTC	CASSQEEGPKVGGYTF
.	TRBV10-1	TRBJ2-7	few	TGCGCCAGCAGTGAGGGGCTCGACGAGCAGTACTTC	CASSEGLDEQYF
.	TRBV11-3	TRBJ1-1	.	TGTGCCAGCAGCCCAGGGTTCCCGAACACTGAAGCTTTCTTT	CASSPGFPNTEAFF
.	TRBV9	TRBJ2-5	.	TGTGCCAGCAGCGTAGCGCCGACTAGGTCAGAGACCCAGTACTTC	CASSVAPTRSETQYF
.	TRBV7-2	TRBJ1-2	.	TGTGCCAGCAGCTTATCGACTGGGAACTATGGCTACACCTTC	CASSLSTGNYGYTF
.	TRBV11-3	TRBJ1-4	.	TGTGCCAGCAGCTCTCAGAGGGGGTTTAATGAAAAACTGTTTTTT	CASSSQRGFNEKLFF
.	TRBV7-3	TRBJ2-1	few	TGTGCCAGCAGCTTAGCAGGGGCTAGCGGAACCTACAATGAGCAGTTCTTC	CASSLAGASGTYNEQFF
.	TRBV19	TRBJ2-2	once	TGTGCCAGTGATGCGGGGCGAGGCACCGGGGAGCTGTTTTTT	CASDAGRGTGELFF
.	TRBV7-3	TRBJ2-1	.	TGTGCCAGCAGCGTTGGCAGGGTCATTTTTTTGGAGCAGTTCTTC	CASSVGRVIFLEQFF
TRBD2	TRBV5-1	TRBJ2-1	few	TGCGCCAGCAGCTTGGACGGGACTAGTTACAATGAGCAGTTCTTC	CASSLDGTSYNEQFF
TRBD2	TRBV11-2	TRBJ2-1	.	TGTGCCAGCAGCCCTAGCGGCTCCTACAATGAGCAGTTCTTC	CASSPSGSYNEQFF
TRBD2	TRBV5-1	TRBJ2-1	.	TGCGCCAGCAGCATGGGACTAGCGGGAAAGAATGAGCAGTTCTTC	CASSMGLAGKNEQFF
TRBD1	TRBV7-9	TRBJ1-2	.	TGTGCCAGCAGCCCCCGGGACAGTGGTTCCTATGGCTACACCTTC	CASSPRDSGSYGYTF
.	TRBV7-9	TRBJ2-3	.	TGTGCCAGCAGCTCCGGAGGATCCACAGATACGCAGTATTTT	CASSSGGSTDTQYF
.	TRBV6-5	TRBJ2-7	.	TGTGCCAGCAGTTATCGGTACGAGCAGTACTTC	CASSYRYEQYF
TRBD2	TRBV29-1	TRBJ2-3	.	TGCAGCGTTCGGACTAGCGGCACAGATACGCAGTATTTT	CSVRTSGTDTQYF
.	TRBV19	TRBJ2-1	.	TGTGCCAGTACCCCTTATCCCAGCTCCTACAATGAGCAGTTCTTC	CASTPYPSSYNEQFF
.	TRBV6-5	TRBJ1-4	.	TGTGCCAGCAGTTCGGGGATAACAAAGGGGAAACTGTTTTTT	CASSSGITKGKLFF
TRBD1	TRBV7-2	TRBJ1-5	.	TGTGCCAGCAGAATCGGGACAGGGATATATCAGCCCCAGCATTTT	CASRIGTGIYQPQHF
.	TRBV19	TRBJ1-5	.	TGTGCCAGTTCGGGACAATATAGCAATCAGTCCCAGCATTTT	CASSGQYSNQSQHF
TRBD2	TRBV7-9	TRBJ2-1	.	TGTGCCAGCAGCCCCGGGGGGGGGTCCGGTGAGCAGTTCTTC	CASSPGGGSGEQFF
.	TRBV11-3	TRBJ2-1	.	TGTGCCAGCAGCTTATACAGCTCCTACAATGAGCAGTTCTTC	CASSLYSSYNEQFF
.	TRBV5-5	TRBJ1-6	few	TGTGCCAGCAGCTCAGGGATGGGGGGAGCGATGGGTTCACCCCTCCACTTT	CASSSGMGGAMGSPLHF
TRBD2	TRBV4-1	TRBJ2-7	.	TGCGCCAGCAGCGACACAGCGGGAGGCTACGAGCAGTACTTC	CASSDTAGGYEQYF
.	TRBV5-6	TRBJ1-6	.	TGTGCCAGCAGCCCCCAGGGAGACTGGGGTTCACCCCTCCACTTT	CASSPQGDWGSPLHF
.	TRBV7-8	TRBJ1-6	.	TGTGCCAGCAGCTTAGTTGGGACATCGCCTTCACCCCTCCACTTT	CASSLVGTSPSPLHF
TRBD2	TRBV4-1	TRBJ2-2	.	TGCGCCAGCAGCCAAGGGCGACTAGCGGGACCCGGGGAGCTGTTTTTT	CASSQGRLAGPGELFF
TRBD2	TRBV7-3	TRBJ2-3	few	TGTGCCAGCAGCTTAAATGGCGGGAGCCCTCCAGATACGCAGTATTTT	CASSLNGGSPPDTQYF
.	TRBV5-4	TRBJ1-1	few	TGTGCCAGCAGCTTACAGGAGAACACTGAAGCTTTCTTT	CASSLQENTEAFF
.	TRBV10-1	TRBJ2-2	.	TGCGCCAGCAGTGGGCTACCCTCTGGAAGGGGGGAGCTGTTTTTT	CASSGLPSGRGELFF
.	TRBV19	TRBJ1-5	few	TGTGCCAGTAGTTTGAGTCAGGGACATCAGCCCCAGCATTTT	CASSLSQGHQPQHF
.	TRBV5-1	TRBJ1-3	.	TGCGCCAGCAGCTTGGGAACTCCCGGGACCTACACCTCGACCATATATTTT	CASSLGTPGTYTSTIYF
.	TRBV7-3	TRBJ1-1	.	TGTGCCAGCAGCCCGGGACAAGTGAACACTGAAGCTTTCTTT	CASSPGQVNTEAFF
.	TRBV5-1	TRBJ2-7	.	TGCGCCAGCAGCGCCGACGTCGGGGGCGACGAGCAGTACTTC	CASSADVGGDEQYF
.	TRBV19	TRBJ1-1	medium-sized	TGTGCCAGTTCTGAGGGCAGATTGAACACTGAAGCTTTCTTT	CASSEGRLNTEAFF
.	TRBV7-9	TRBJ1-6	.	TGTGCCAGCAGCTTAGCGGGGGGCGGCTCACCCCTCCACTTT	CASSLAGGGSPLHF
TRBD1	TRBV27	TRBJ1-6	once	TGTGCCAGCTGCAGACAGGGACAGTTCTATAATTCACCCCTCCACTTT	CASCRQGQFYNSPLHF
.	TRBV6-1	TRBJ2-7	few	TGTGCCAGCAGGACCCGGGACCTGGGCCGCGGGCAGTACTTC	CASRTRDLGRGQYF